The clone carrying this TCR beta chain was picked up a small number of times. No antigen is known for it. The data derive from a study of identical twins. The study's findings and limits: The more abundant beta clonotypes in cord blood had fewer insertions, and memory repertoires did not show this. Researchers reported excess low generation probability among twin-shared out-of-frame alpha sequences.

TCRdb analysed the 5' RACE reads with MiXCR anew, one entry per CDR3 protein. The table includes fewer than 500,000 distinct CDR3 sequences, 13% to 15% detected once. This same sample was also taken into another study, of yellow fever vaccine responses in identical twins.

The sample was CD4+ T cells sorted from blood. The clonotype was recovered from a woman under 30 in good health.

The CDR3 sequence: CASSQTGTGTEAFF. CDR3 in DNA: TGTGCCAGCAGCCAAACCGGGACAGGCACTGAAGCTTTCTTT. The chain carries TRBV3-1 and TRBJ1-1; 8 bases match TRBD1. The germline gives CDR1 LGHDT, CDR2 YNNKEL (reference sequence). The CDR3 has 14 amino acids. V lost 2 bases, J lost 4 bases, and 3 bases stayed unmatched.